The T cell receptor (beta chain) under discussion was sequenced for a study of cytomegalovirus exposure and HLA in healthy donors. PCR employed 60 Vbeta and 13 Jbeta primers. The protocol was immunoSEQ multiplex PCR, while the TCRdb copy is restricted to in-frame clones and leaves out a portion. The table includes 150,000 to 200,000 clones, about three quarters detected once. This CDR3 spans 13 amino acids. Trimming took off 6 bases at V and 3 bases at J, with 15 bases between the two ends. Germline-derived CDR1 and CDR2 are SQVTM and ANQGSEA. The chain couples TRBV29-1 to TRBJ2-7; D is perhaps TRBD1 (7 bases). Sequenced: PBMCs. The receptor was derived from a man aged 18 to 30 in good health and CMV-seronegative. CDR3 protein: CSVGGQSRYEQYF. The CDR3 nucleotides are TGCAGCGTGGGGGGACAGTCCCGCTACGAGCAGTACTTC.